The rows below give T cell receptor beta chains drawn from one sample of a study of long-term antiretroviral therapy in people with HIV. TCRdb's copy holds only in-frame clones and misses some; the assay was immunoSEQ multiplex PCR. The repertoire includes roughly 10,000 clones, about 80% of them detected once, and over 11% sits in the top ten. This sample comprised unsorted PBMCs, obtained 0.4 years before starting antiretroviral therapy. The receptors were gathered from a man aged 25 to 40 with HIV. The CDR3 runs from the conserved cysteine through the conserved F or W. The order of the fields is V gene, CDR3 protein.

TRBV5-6 CASSPGQIYGYTF
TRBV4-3 CASSQSRTSGRRNEQFF
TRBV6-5 CASSYSRDRDSYEQYF
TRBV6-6 CASSPGASEQYF
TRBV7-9 CASSLEGGDPNQPQHF
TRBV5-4 CASSTSNPLIVGYTF
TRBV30 CAWSRRGGRESSYEQYF
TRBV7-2 CASSFGTGLLNTEAFF
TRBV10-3 CAISVGNEQYF
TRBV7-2 CASSLGPLAGGSYEQYF
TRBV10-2 CASSEGLAGGEGETQYF
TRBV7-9 CASSLDLLISGNTIYF
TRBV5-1 CASSPGLAGQETQYF
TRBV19 CASSIGRQPQHF
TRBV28 CASSLGTPYTEAFF
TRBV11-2 CASSADRGKIAHEQYF
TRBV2 CASSWQYSYEQYF
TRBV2 CASSEGGTGGFYEQYF
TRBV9 CASSVAPDNSPLHF
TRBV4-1 CASSQGGSQAWPPEAFF
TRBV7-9 CASSLAREYYNEQFF
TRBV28 CASSPGWQASYEQYF
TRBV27 CASSLSRGTANYGYTF
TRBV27 CASSPWGQVNQPQHF
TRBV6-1 CASSEGRSNYGYTF
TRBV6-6 CASSLSGTVDEKLFF
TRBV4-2 CASSQGNTEAFF
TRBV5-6 CASRITGTGAYGYTF